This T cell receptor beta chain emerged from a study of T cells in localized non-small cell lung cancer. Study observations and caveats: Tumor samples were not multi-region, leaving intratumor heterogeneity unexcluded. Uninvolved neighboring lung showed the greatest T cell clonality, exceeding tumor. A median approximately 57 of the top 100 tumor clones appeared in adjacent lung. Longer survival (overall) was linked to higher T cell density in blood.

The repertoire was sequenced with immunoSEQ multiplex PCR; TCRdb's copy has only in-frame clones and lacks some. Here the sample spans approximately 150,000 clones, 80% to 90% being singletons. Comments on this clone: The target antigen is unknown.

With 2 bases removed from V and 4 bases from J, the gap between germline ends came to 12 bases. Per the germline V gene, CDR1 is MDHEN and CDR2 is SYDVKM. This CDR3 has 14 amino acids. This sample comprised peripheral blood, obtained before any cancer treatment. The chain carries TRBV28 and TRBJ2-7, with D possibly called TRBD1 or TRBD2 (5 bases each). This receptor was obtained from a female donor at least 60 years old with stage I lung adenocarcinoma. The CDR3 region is CASSLRGLFYEQYF. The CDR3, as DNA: TGTGCCAGCAGTTTACGGGGCTTGTTTTACGAGCAGTACTTC.